The 5 T cell receptor beta chains given below trace back to one sample, sequenced in a study of T cells in Graves' hyperthyroidism and ophthalmopathy (dated by TCRdb to about 2019). Library preparation was by multiplex PCR. Sequencing relied on an Illumina HiSeq 2000. Amplification of TCR beta CDR3 regions was carried out from RNA transcripts. The TCR CDR3 was subjected to a first round of RT-PCR using the HTBI primer set and the Qiagen OneStep RT-PCR kit. TCRdb reprocessing: public reads trimmed at Q25 with fastp, clones called with MiXCR, in-frame beta chains kept. Rows with one shared CDR3 protein collapse into an entry with the most common genes and DNA. Counted in this sample were about 560,000 distinct CDR3 sequences; over 15% of them appeared once. The ten largest clones represent about 17% of the sample. The sample was blood. These TCRs come from a woman aged 18-29 years with Graves' hyperthyroidism.

CDR3 region: CASSEWVREEGTGELFF. As DNA, the CDR3 is TGTGCCAGCAGTGAATGGGTGCGGGAGGAGGGGACCGGGGAGCTGTTTTTT. This sequence joins TRBV25-1 and TRBJ2-2; TRBD2 agrees at 8 bases. The CDR3 runs 17 residues. Germline V gene lookup returns CDR1 MGHDK and CDR2 SYGVNS. V shed 1 base, J shed 5 bases, and the junction held 9 bases outside the gene matches.

This clonotype was recorded many times. The gene calls are TRBV5-1 and TRBJ1-2, with 10 bases aligning to TRBD1. V was pared by 4 bases and J by 4 bases, with 7 bases of the junction left unmatched. The CDR3 is made up of 15 amino acids. Germline V gene lookup returns CDR1 SGHRS and CDR2 YFSETQ. The chain's CDR3 is CASSPPGQGFYGYTF. In DNA form, the CDR3 reads TGCGCCAGCAGCCCACCGGGACAGGGGTTCTATGGCTACACCTTC. Full variable domain (outside the CDR3, taken from reference TRBV5-1 and TRBJ1-2): KAGVTQTPRYLIKTRGQQVTLSCSPISGHRSVSWYQQTPGQGLQFLFEYFSETQRNKGNFPGRFSGRQFSNSRSEMNVSTLELGDSALYLCASSPPGQGFYGYTFGSGTRLTVV.

At least ten counts were recorded for this clonotype. The rearrangement uses TRBV13 and TRBJ2-1; TRBD1 aligns across 9 bases. V dropped 4 bases and J dropped 5; count of bases not matched to a gene: 6. Per germline, CDR1 PRHDT and CDR2 FYEKMQ (reference sequence). There are 15 residues in the CDR3. CDR3 DNA sequence: TGTGCCAGCAGCTCGGGACAGGGAGGAAACAATGAGCAGTTCTTC. Amino acid sequence: CASSSGQGGNNEQFF.

This clonotype was observed many times. The genes are TRBV28 and TRBJ2-6, with TRBD1 identical over 9 bases. Trimming at V came to 4 bases and at J to 4 bases, leaving 5 bases not matched to a gene. Germline V lookup: CDR1 MDHEN, CDR2 SYDVKM. The CDR3 covers 16 residues. This CDR3 reads CASSYGTGSGANVLTF. The CDR3 DNA is TGTGCCAGCAGTTATGGGACAGGGTCCGGGGCCAACGTCCTGACTTTC.

This clonotype was recorded at least ten times. The chain recombines TRBV28 with TRBJ1-5, with 8 bases matching TRBD1. Germline V gene lookup returns CDR1 MDHEN and CDR2 SYDVKM. The CDR3 covers 16 residues. V lost 3 bases to trimming and J lost 7 bases; unmatched junction nucleotides: 11. CDR3 DNA: TGTGCCAGCAGTTTCTTTGCCTCCCCAGGGGGCCAGCCCCAGCATTTT. Amino acid sequence: CASSFFASPGGQPQHF.